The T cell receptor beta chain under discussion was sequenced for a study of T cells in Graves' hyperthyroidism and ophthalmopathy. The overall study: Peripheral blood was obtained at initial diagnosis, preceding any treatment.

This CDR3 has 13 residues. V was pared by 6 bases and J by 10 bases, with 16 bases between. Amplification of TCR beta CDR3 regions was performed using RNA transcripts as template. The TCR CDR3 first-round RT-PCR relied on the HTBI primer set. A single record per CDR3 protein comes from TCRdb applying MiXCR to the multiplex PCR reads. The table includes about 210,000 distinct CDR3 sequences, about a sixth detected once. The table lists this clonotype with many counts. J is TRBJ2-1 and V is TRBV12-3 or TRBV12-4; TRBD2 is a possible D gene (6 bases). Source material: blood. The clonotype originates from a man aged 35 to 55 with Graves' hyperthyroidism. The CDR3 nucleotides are TGTGCCAGCAGGGGACTCTCCGGGCGAGAGCAGTTCTTC. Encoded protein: CASRGLSGREQFF.